This TCR beta chain was documented in a study of blood T cell repertoires in COVID-19. Study summary: Spain, Italy and the United States supplied samples that represented acute and convalescent COVID-19. PBMCs, B-cell-depleted T cells, or T cells provided the cDNA or gDNA that made up the material.

Here immunoSEQ multiplex PCR was the method, and the copy in TCRdb shows in-frame clones only, minus some. Here the sample spans around 160,000 clones, around 87% being singletons. Trimming at V came to 4 bases and at J to 4 bases, leaving 4 bases not matched to a gene. Germline assignment: CDR1 SQVTM and CDR2 ANQGSEA. The CDR3 runs 13 residues. The sample was peripheral blood. The receptor comes from an older man with acute or convalescent COVID-19. The J gene is TRBJ1-5, the V gene TRBV29-1; TRBD1 matches at 7 bases. CDR3 coding DNA: TGCAGCGTTGGAACAGGGGCAAATCAGCCCCAGCATTTT. Translated, it gives CSVGTGANQPQHF.